The 12 T cell receptor beta chains in this list originate from one sample, sequenced in a study of T cells in Graves' hyperthyroidism and ophthalmopathy. TCR beta CDR3 region amplification was performed from RNA transcripts. The HTBI primer set served for first-round RT-PCR of the TCR CDR3. One entry per CDR3 protein, called by TCRdb with MiXCR from the multiplex PCR reads. The table lists 300,000 to 450,000 distinct CDR3 sequences, roughly 20% of them singletons. Sequencing was performed on blood. The origin of the receptors is a man younger than 35 with Graves' ophthalmopathy.

This clonotype was seen ten or more times. The gene calls are TRBV11-3 and TRBJ2-4, with D uncertain. This CDR3 is built from 17 residues. V was clipped by 1 base and J by 3 bases, with 16 bases between them. Per the germline V gene, CDR1 is SGHNT and CDR2 is YENEEA. CDR3 DNA: TGTGCCAGCAGCTTAGCCCCGCGGATGTCCTACAAAAACATTCAGTACTTC. As protein: CASSLAPRMSYKNIQYF. Complete variable domain (other parts from reference TRBV11-3 and TRBJ2-4): EAGVVQSPRYKIIEKKQPVAFWCNPISGHNTLYWYLQNLGQGPELLIRYENEEAVDDSQLPKDRFSAERLKGVDSTLKIQPAELGDSAVYLCASSLAPRMSYKNIQYFGAGTRLSVL.

Many counts were recorded for this clonotype. The chain has TRBV12-3 or TRBV12-4 and TRBJ1-5; D is possibly TRBD1 (6 bases). This CDR3 spans 15 amino acids. V was pared by 3 bases and J by 0 bases, with 9 bases between. The CDR3: CASSLDRYSNQPQHF. As DNA, the CDR3 is TGTGCCAGCAGTTTGGACAGATATAGCAATCAGCCCCAGCATTTT.

The chain has TRBV4-2 and TRBJ1-5; no clear D. The germline V and J ends were trimmed by 0 bases and 5 bases, with 11 bases remaining between them. The CDR3 loop spans 15 amino acids. Germline values: CDR1 LGHNA, CDR2 YNFKEQ. The CDR3 DNA sequence: TGTGCCAGCAGCCAAGATTCGAGGGTGGATCAGCCCCAGCATTTT. This translates into CASSQDSRVDQPQHF.

The chain carries TRBV2 and TRBJ1-6; D is unresolved. V gave up 0 bases and J gave up 0 bases, with 6 bases separating them. The CDR3 runs 16 residues. In germline, CDR1 is SNHLY, CDR2 FYNNEI. The CDR3: CASSEALGSYNSPLHF. The CDR3 DNA reads as TGTGCCAGCAGTGAAGCCCTCGGCTCCTATAATTCACCCCTCCACTTT.

J is TRBJ2-2 and V is TRBV6-5, with 8 bases aligning to TRBD1. The CDR3 has 14 residues. Losses at the gene ends were 8 bases for V and 7 bases for J; bases not matched to a gene: 9. In germline, CDR1 is MNHEY, CDR2 SVGAGI. In DNA form, the CDR3 reads TGTGCCAGCGGTCACAGGGGGTTCGTCGGGGAGCTGTTTTTT. Encoded protein: CASGHRGFVGELFF.

CDR3 DNA sequence: TGCAGTGCTAGCCCGGGGGCCAGCTCCTACGAGCAGTACTTC. Translating it yields CSASPGASSYEQYF. V gene TRBV20-1 combines with J gene TRBJ2-7; D may match TRBD1 or TRBD2 (6 bases each). CDR1 is DFQATT and CDR2 is SNEGSKA in the germline V gene (reference sequence). With 3 bases removed from V and 0 bases from J, the gap between germline ends came to 12 bases. This CDR3 region has 14 residues.

This clonotype was found many times. The rearrangement joins TRBV10-3 to TRBJ2-7; the D gene is possibly TRBD1 (5 bases). The CDR3 contains 12 residues. CDR1 is ENHRY, CDR2 SYGVKD, per germline. Trimming pared 7 bases from V and 3 bases from J, leaving 10 bases between. The CDR3 here is CAITGDSYEQYF. In DNA form, the CDR3 reads TGTGCCATCACTGGTGACAGCTACGAGCAGTACTTC.

This clonotype came up a few times. The chain carries TRBV6-1 and TRBJ2-5; 9 nucleotides match TRBD1. Germline CDR1 is MNHNS and CDR2 is SASEGT. The V and J ends lost 5 bases and 14 bases, in that order; junction bases with no gene match: 12. The CDR3 covers 13 residues. As DNA, the CDR3 is TGTGCCAGCAGTTCCGGGACAGGGCCTAACCACTACTTC. This gives the protein CASSSGTGPNHYF.

A note on this clonotype: A read error may explain this, as a much larger clone is one base away. This sequence joins TRBV2 and TRBJ1-4; a weak D match, TRBD1 (5 bases). This CDR3 region has 14 residues. Per germline, CDR1 SNHLY and CDR2 FYNNEI. The CDR3 sequence: CASSEETVGEKLVF. The CDR3 bases are TGTGCCAGCAGTGAGGAGACAGTTGGGGAAAAACTGGTTTTT.

This clonotype was seen repeatedly, ten times or more. J is TRBJ2-5 and V is TRBV3-1, with D possibly matching TRBD2 (5 bases). This CDR3 comprises 15 residues. V was trimmed by 4 bases and J by 5 bases, leaving 17 bases between them. Per germline, CDR1 LGHDT and CDR2 YNNKEL (reference sequence). The CDR3: CASSLGRVGYETQYF. Written as DNA, the CDR3 is TGTGCCAGCAGCCTTGGGCGGGTGGGGTACGAGACCCAGTACTTC.

This clonotype has ten or more counts. V usage is TRBV2 and J usage is TRBJ2-7, with unresolved D. V was pared by 6 bases and J by 5 bases, with 14 bases between. This CDR3 contains 13 residues. CDR1 and CDR2 (germline): SNHLY, FYNNEI. CDR3 loop: CASRWTQNHEQYF. The CDR3 nucleotides are TGTGCCAGCAGATGGACCCAGAACCACGAGCAGTACTTC.

This clonotype was recorded many times. This chain joins TRBV6-1 and TRBJ2-5, with no clear D. The CDR3 covers 11 residues. Between the trimmed V and J ends, which lost 5 bases and 2 bases, there was a span of 3 bases. Germline CDR1 reads MNHNS; CDR2 reads SASEGT. In DNA, the CDR3 is TGTGCCAGCAGTTGGCAAGAGACCCAGTACTTC. Its translation is CASSWQETQYF.